The 6 T cell receptor beta chains below come from one sample, sequenced in a study of shared clonotypes between healthy human individuals. Here immunoSEQ multiplex PCR was the method, and the copy in TCRdb shows in-frame clones only, minus some. The top ten clones hold about 0.38% of a sample with around 2.5 million clones, 93% of them seen once. Sequenced: naive CD4+ T cells from PBMCs. Subset defined: CD45RA+ positively selected. All receptors come from a man aged 18 to 29 in good health. Some clones in this sample may be carry-over from other donors' samples.

This clone occurred once. V usage is TRBV27 and J usage is TRBJ2-1; a weak D match, TRBD2 (5 bases). This CDR3 has 15 amino acids. The V and J ends lost 3 bases and 3 bases respectively, with 12 bases between them. The germline V gene has CDR1 MNHEY and CDR2 SMNVEV (reference sequence). The CDR3: CASSFGSGVYNEQFF. CDR3 nucleotide sequence: TGTGCCAGCAGTTTTGGGAGTGGGGTCTACAATGAGCAGTTCTTC.

As regards this clone: At one end, the junction sequence differs from germline, possibly due to a read error. V and J are TRBV28 and TRBJ2-5; TRBD2 matches at 9 bases. Germline V gene data show CDR1 as MDHEN and CDR2 as SYDVKM. This CDR3 region has 12 residues. This CDR3 reads CATHPLVGGGDF. For the CDR3, the DNA is TGTGCCACCCACCCACTCGTCGGCGGGGGGGACTTC.

The chain employs TRBV6-5 and TRBJ2-1, with D possibly being TRBD2 (6 bases). CDR1 is MNHEY and CDR2 is SVGAGI in the germline V gene. Trimming took 0 bases from V and 2 from J, leaving 11 bases between them. The CDR3 totals 16 residues. The CDR3 protein is CASSYSVADTYNEQFF. DNA for the CDR3: TGTGCCAGCAGTTACTCAGTAGCGGACACCTACAATGAGCAGTTCTTC.

This chain's CDR3 is CASRNNYEQYF. The CDR3 DNA sequence: TGTGCCAGCAGGAACAACTACGAGCAGTACTTC. The V gene is TRBV6-5, the J gene TRBJ2-7; unclear D gene. This CDR3 spans 11 amino acids. Germline CDR1 and CDR2: MNHEY and SVGAGI. The V gene lost 6 bases and the J gene lost 3 bases, with 6 bases spanning the gap.

CDR3 loop: CASSRPPPYNEQFF. The CDR3 nucleotides are TGCGCCAGCAGCCGCCCCCCCCCTTACAATGAGCAGTTCTTC. The rearrangement links TRBV4-1 to TRBJ2-1; D gene unclear. CDR1 is MGHRA, CDR2 YSYEKL, per germline. Between the trimmed V and J ends, which lost 4 bases and 4 bases, there was a span of 11 bases. This CDR3 is 14 amino acids long.

The rearrangement uses TRBV5-1 and TRBJ2-3; TRBD2 matches at 8 bases. CDR1 SGHRS and CDR2 YFSETQ come from the germline V gene. The CDR3 runs to 14 residues. J was trimmed by 4 bases and V by 2 bases; bases with no gene match: 3. CDR3 DNA sequence: TGCGCCAGCAGCTTTAGCGGGACCGCAGATACGCAGTATTTT. It specifies CASSFSGTADTQYF. Filled out from reference TRBV5-1 and TRBJ2-3, the complete variable domain reads KAGVTQTPRYLIKTRGQQVTLSCSPISGHRSVSWYQQTPGQGLQFLFEYFSETQRNKGNFPGRFSGRQFSNSRSEMNVSTLELGDSALYLCASSFSGTADTQYFGPGTRLTVL.